These 19 T cell receptor beta chains came from one sample sequenced in a study of shared clonotypes between healthy human individuals (TCRdb year 2020). CD8 naive samples were CD45RO-negative cells positively selected for CCR7, giving a CD45RA+CCR7+ population that excluded TemRA cells. The method behind the library was the immunoSEQ multiplex PCR assay. In TCRdb, the immuneACCESS table is reduced to in-frame sequences with V and J assigned. These tables do not hold every clone; where another copy was compared, an unresolved V gene accounts for under half, and the others remain unexplained. Within this sample are millions of clones, with about 92% of them counted one time only. Approximately 1.7% of the sample is in the top ten clones. The specimen sequenced was naive CD8+ T cells from PBMCs. In the paper's terms, the cell subset or site label means: CD45RA+CCR7+. All receptors come from a man between 18 and 35 years old in good health. Some clones in this sample may be carry-over from other donors' samples.

The chain is built from TRBV9 and TRBJ2-3; D may be TRBD1 or TRBD2 (5 bases each). The CDR3 is 16 residues long. The germline V gene has CDR1 SGDLS and CDR2 YYNGEE. V was trimmed by 0 bases and J by 6 bases, leaving 17 bases between them. The CDR3 protein is CASSVEIGATLDTQYF. Here the CDR3 DNA reads TGTGCCAGCAGCGTAGAAATCGGGGCCACATTGGATACGCAGTATTTT.

This clone was detected only a few times. The same CDR3 can be traced to other DNA sequences in this sample. The chain is built from TRBV13 and TRBJ1-1; a weak D match, TRBD1 (5 bases). V lost 5 bases and J 4 bases, leaving 11 bases between the germline ends. The germline V gene has CDR1 PRHDT and CDR2 FYEKMQ (reference sequence). The CDR3 covers 13 residues. CDR3 loop: CASSLGQGTEAFF. The CDR3 bases are TGTGCCAGCAGCCTCGGGCAGGGCACTGAAGCTTTCTTT.

This sequence joins TRBV6-1 and TRBJ2-7; D possibly corresponds to TRBD1 (6 bases). Deletions cut 7 bases from V and 3 bases from J, with 19 bases between. The germline gives CDR1 MNHNS, CDR2 SASEGT. This CDR3 has 15 residues. The CDR3 nucleotides read TGTGCCAGCAACTCCATATGGACAGAGCTCTACGAGCAGTACTTC. This gives the protein CASNSIWTELYEQYF.

The rearrangement joins TRBV5-1 to TRBJ2-2; TRBD2 agrees at 8 bases. The germline V gene encodes CDR1 SGHRS and CDR2 YFSETQ. The CDR3 is 15 residues long. J gave up 4 bases and V 3 bases, and 5 bases lay outside the gene matches. The CDR3 is CASSSTSGGTGELFF. CDR3 DNA sequence: TGCGCCAGCAGCTCAACTAGCGGCGGCACCGGGGAGCTGTTTTTT.

For this clone: The same CDR3 is also encoded by other DNA sequences in this sample. The gene calls are TRBV27 and TRBJ2-7, with a weak D call TRBD2 (5 bases). CDR1 and CDR2 (germline): MNHEY, SMNVEV (reference sequence). CDR3 length: 13 amino acids. V gave up 2 bases and J gave up 3 bases, with 8 bases separating them. The CDR3 DNA reads TGTGCCAGCAGTTTAAGGAGCGGCTACGAGCAGTACTTC. Translated: CASSLRSGYEQYF.

The chain carries TRBV2 and TRBJ2-7; 10 bases agree with TRBD2. This CDR3 comprises 15 residues. The germline V gene has CDR1 SNHLY and CDR2 FYNNEI. Germline trimming cut 6 bases from V and 3 bases from J; bases unmatched to any gene: 8. CDR3 bases: TGTGCCAGCAGAGTCGGACTAGCGGAGATCTACGAGCAGTACTTC. It codes for CASRVGLAEIYEQYF.

J is TRBJ2-7 and V is TRBV6-5; D gene uncertain. The CDR3 length is 15 residues. The germline CDR1 and CDR2 sequences are MNHEY and SVGAGI. V was pared by 1 base and J by 0 bases, with 10 bases between. CDR3 residues: CASSYLAASSYEQYF. DNA of the CDR3: TGTGCCAGCAGTTACTTGGCGGCAAGCTCCTACGAGCAGTACTTC.

V and J are TRBV25-1 and TRBJ1-1, with D uncertain. The CDR3 spans 14 residues. The germline V gene has CDR1 MGHDK and CDR2 SYGVNS. Trimming pared 3 bases from V and 0 bases from J, leaving 8 bases between. CDR3 sequence (DNA): TGTGCCAGCAGTGAGGAGCGTATGAACACTGAAGCTTTCTTT. Its protein is CASSEERMNTEAFF. Full variable domain (rest looked up from reference TRBV25-1 and TRBJ1-1): EADIYQTPRYLVIGTGKKITLECSQTMGHDKMYWYQQDPGMELHLIHYSYGVNSTEKGDLSSESTVSRIRTEHFPLTLESARPSHTSQYLCASSEERMNTEAFFGQGTRLTVV.

This chain connects TRBV9 to TRBJ2-7, with 12 bases matching TRBD1. This CDR3 comprises 16 residues. The germline V gene encodes CDR1 SGDLS and CDR2 YYNGEE. With 3 bases clipped from V and 6 bases from J, the junction kept 10 bases outside the gene matches. The CDR3 coding sequence is TGTGCCAGCAGCGCGCCGGGGGACAGGGGGCGAAGCGAGCAGTACTTC. Protein sequence: CASSAPGDRGRSEQYF.

The chain recombines TRBV7-6 with TRBJ1-1; TRBD1 matches at 7 bases. Germline CDR1 reads SGHVS; CDR2 reads FNYEAQ. CDR3 length: 15 residues. With 5 bases clipped from V and 5 bases from J, the junction kept 11 bases outside the gene matches. The CDR3 loop reads CASSDPRGVSTEAFF. CDR3 DNA: TGTGCCAGCAGCGATCCCAGGGGGGTTAGTACTGAAGCTTTCTTT.

The chain uses TRBV7-9 and TRBJ2-5, with 7 bases lining up with TRBD2. The CDR3 has 17 residues. In germline, CDR1 is SEHNR, CDR2 FQNEAQ (reference sequence). V lost 5 bases, J lost 2 bases, and 14 bases stayed unmatched. CDR3 region: CASSPSKSLADQETQYF. DNA for the CDR3: TGTGCCAGCAGCCCGTCAAAGAGTCTAGCGGATCAAGAGACCCAGTACTTC.

The chain has TRBV7-2 and TRBJ1-3; D is uncertain. Per the germline V gene, CDR1 is SGHTA and CDR2 is FQGNSA. Deletions cut 5 bases from V and 0 bases from J, with 20 bases between. The CDR3 has 18 amino acids. Here the CDR3 reads CASSPVLGSSFSGNTIYF. In DNA, the CDR3 is TGTGCCAGCAGCCCCGTCCTTGGATCATCGTTCTCTGGAAACACCATATATTTT.

V and J are TRBV5-1 and TRBJ2-7; 11 nucleotides align to TRBD1. V lost 0 bases to trimming and J lost 5 bases; unmatched junction nucleotides: 4. CDR3 length: 15 amino acids. Germline CDR1 SGHRS, CDR2 YFSETQ. The CDR3 region is CASSLVSGQGDEQYF. DNA of the CDR3: TGCGCCAGCAGCTTGGTTTCGGGACAGGGGGACGAGCAGTACTTC.

The genes are TRBV7-9 and TRBJ1-1, with D unclear. CDR1 SEHNR and CDR2 FQNEAQ come from the germline V gene (reference sequence). The CDR3 is 17 amino acids. Trimming took off 1 base at V and 1 base at J, with 16 bases between the two ends. CDR3 sequence: CASSLDPDDPENTEAFF. The CDR3 DNA is TGTGCCAGCAGCTTAGACCCCGATGACCCAGAGAACACTGAAGCTTTCTTT. Complete variable domain (other parts from reference TRBV7-9 and TRBJ1-1): DTGVSQNPRHKITKRGQNVTFRCDPISEHNRLYWYRQTLGQGPEFLTYFQNEAQLEKSRLLSDRFSAERPKGSFSTLEIQRTEQGDSAMYLCASSLDPDDPENTEAFFGQGTRLTVV.

A remark on this clone: A junction boundary mismatches the germline segment, possibly from a read error. This chain links TRBV6-5 with TRBJ2-1; 9 positions agree with TRBD2. Germline-derived CDR1 and CDR2 are MNHEY and SVGAGI. The CDR3 runs to 15 residues. The CDR3 loop reads CASSYEAGGTNGQFF. CDR3 nucleotide sequence: TGTGCCAGCAGTTACGAAGCGGGAGGAACCAATGGGCAGTTCTTC.

V is TRBV5-4 and J is TRBJ1-5; D not certain. Looked up from germline, CDR1 is SGHNT and CDR2 is YYREEE (reference sequence). This CDR3 contains 15 residues. Trimming removed 4 bases at V and 2 bases at J, with 13 bases between. CDR3 loop: CASSHRYVRNQPQHF. The CDR3 nucleotides are TGTGCCAGCAGCCATAGGTACGTCCGCAATCAGCCCCAGCATTTT.

The CDR3 sequence is CASSLFETGLGGELFF. The CDR3 coding sequence is TGCGCCAGCAGCCTATTTGAGACAGGGTTAGGCGGGGAGCTGTTTTTT. The J gene is TRBJ2-2, the V gene TRBV4-1; 7 bases fit TRBD1. The CDR3 runs 16 residues. V lost 4 bases to trimming and J lost 7 bases; unmatched junction nucleotides: 12. Germline CDR1 and CDR2: MGHRA and YSYEKL.

The chain employs TRBV5-1 and TRBJ2-1; 7 bases line up with TRBD2. Germline-derived CDR1 and CDR2 are SGHRS and YFSETQ. The CDR3 sequence is 16 residues long. J gave up 6 bases and V 3 bases, and 12 bases lay outside the gene matches. The CDR3 nucleotides are TGCGCCAGCAGCTGGAGCGGGACCCCCTTGAGCAATGAGCAGTTCTTC. It specifies CASSWSGTPLSNEQFF.

This chain uses TRBV7-2 with TRBJ2-7; 12 bases map to TRBD2. The CDR3 runs 18 residues. The V gene end was trimmed by 4 bases and the J gene end by 7 bases; junction bases not matched to a gene: 17. Germline V lookup: CDR1 SGHTA, CDR2 FQGNSA. The CDR3 DNA follows: TGTGCCAGCAGCTCTCGGGGGGGTCTAGCGGGAGGGCCGGGAGAGCAGTACTTC. Amino acids: CASSSRGGLAGGPGEQYF.